The 26 T cell receptor beta chains listed next were all sequenced from one sample in a study of CD8+CD57+ T cells in acquired aplastic anemia. Profiles of TCR beta VDJ and CDR3 were generated from a genomic DNA template. TCRdb called the reads again in MiXCR, with one record for every CDR3 protein. The sample lists approximately 160,000 distinct CDR3 sequences; around 40% were seen once. Sequenced: sorted CD4+, CD8+, or CD8+CD57+ T cells (not recorded which) from PBMCs. The receptors derive from a human donor in good health.

The chain couples TRBV2 to TRBJ1-4; D perhaps matches TRBD1 (5 bases). Germline CDR1 reads SNHLY; CDR2 reads FYNNEI. V was pared by 4 bases and J by 4 bases, with 16 bases between. This CDR3 contains 16 residues. CDR3 DNA sequence: TGTGCCAGCAGTGTCGGTCAGGGCATAAGTAATGAAAAACTGTTTTTT. Protein product: CASSVGQGISNEKLFF.

This clonotype has at least ten counts. The junction and the germline gene differ at one end; a read error may be behind it. V and J are TRBV7-6 and TRBJ2-7, with 8 bases lining up with TRBD1. The CDR3 is made up of 15 amino acids. Germline CDR1 and CDR2: SGHVS and FNYEAQ. CDR3: CASSVAGTGLYEQYF. CDR3 coding DNA: TGTGCCAGCAGCGTAGCCGGGACAGGTTTATACGAGCAGTACTTC.

CDR3 sequence (DNA): TGTGCCAGCAGCTTAGCTGGGGGTGGCTACACCTTC. It codes for CASSLAGGGYTF. The chain carries TRBV7-8 and TRBJ1-2; TRBD1 might be the D (5 bases). Germline V gene data show CDR1 as SGHVS and CDR2 as FQNEAQ. Trimming cost V 0 bases and J 7 bases, with 6 bases left between them. The CDR3 loop spans 12 amino acids. The entire variable domain, with the rest obtained from reference TRBV7-8 and TRBJ1-2, is as follows: GAGVSQSPRYKVAKRGQDVALRCDPISGHVSLFWYQQALGQGPEFLTYFQNEAQLDKSGLPSDRFFAERPEGSVSTLKIQRTQQEDSAVYLCASSLAGGGYTFGSGTRLTVV.

This chain joins TRBV29-1 and TRBJ2-7, with TRBD2 matching 12 bases. The CDR3 is made up of 14 amino acids. V dropped 6 bases and J dropped 6; count of bases not matched to a gene: 9. Looked up from germline, CDR1 is SQVTM and CDR2 is ANQGSEA. CDR3 protein: CSVTRLAGVGEQYF. In DNA, the CDR3 is TGCAGCGTCACGAGACTAGCGGGAGTAGGCGAGCAGTACTTC.

V and J are TRBV20-1 and TRBJ2-7; TRBD2 matches 13 bases. Germline CDR1 is DFQATT and CDR2 is SNEGSKA (reference sequence). V gave up 3 bases and J gave up 6 bases; unmatched junction bases: 5. The CDR3 length is 14 residues. DNA of the CDR3: TGCAGTGCTAGGAGGACTAGCGGGGGCTGCGAGCAGTACTTC. Amino acids: CSARRTSGGCEQYF.

This clonotype was picked up many times. This chain connects TRBV4-1 to TRBJ2-3; 10 nucleotides line up with TRBD2. This CDR3 region has 15 residues. The V and J ends lost 1 base and 5 bases, in that order; junction bases with no gene match: 3. From germline, CDR1 is MGHRA and CDR2 YSYEKL. The CDR3 nucleotides are TGCGCCAGCAGCCAAGGACTAGCGGGTCGAGATACGCAGTATTTT. Translation: CASSQGLAGRDTQYF.

A word on this clonotype: A single base separates this from a much larger clone, so it may be a read error. This chain links TRBV6-1 with TRBJ2-5, with TRBD1 matching 10 bases. Trimming removed 11 bases from V and 1 base from J; junction bases left unmatched: 4. Germline assignment: CDR1 MNHNS and CDR2 SASEGT. CDR3 length: 13 amino acids. The CDR3 DNA is TGTGCCGGAAGGGACAGGGGCCAAGAGACCCAGTACTTC. Its protein is CAGRDRGQETQYF.

This clonotype was observed at least ten times. The rearrangement uses TRBV14 and TRBJ2-7; no reliable D call. The CDR3 consists of 15 residues. The V gene lost 0 bases and the J gene lost 0 bases, with 9 bases spanning the gap. Germline V CDR1 and CDR2: SGHDN, FVKESK. The CDR3 loop is CASSQEPTYSYEQYF. In DNA form, the CDR3 reads TGTGCCAGCAGCCAAGAACCCACCTACTCCTACGAGCAGTACTTC.

V is TRBV10-3 and J is TRBJ1-2; 11 bases line up with TRBD1. Trimming removed 10 bases from V and 4 bases from J; junction bases left unmatched: 8. Germline CDR1 ENHRY, CDR2 SYGVKD. The CDR3 has 14 amino acids. The CDR3 DNA reads as TGTGCCACTGAGTGGGACAGGGGGTCCTATGGCTACACCTTC. Amino acids: CATEWDRGSYGYTF.

This clonotype came up once. The chain is built from TRBV29-1 and TRBJ2-7, with D uncertain. Trimming removed 5 bases from V and 0 bases from J, with 11 bases in between. The CDR3 spans 13 residues. Germline V gene sequence: CDR1 SQVTM, CDR2 ANQGSEA. CDR3 sequence (DNA): TGCAGCGTTCGGTCAGCTACCTCCTACGAGCAGTACTTC. It yields the protein CSVRSATSYEQYF.

This clonotype has just a few counts. The chain carries TRBV5-8 and TRBJ2-2; D remains unclear. Germline V CDR1 and CDR2: SGHTS, YDEGEE. This CDR3 has 13 residues. V lost 0 bases to trimming and J lost 4 bases, with 4 bases between them. CDR3 sequence: CASSLDSTGELFF. CDR3 DNA: TGTGCCAGCAGCTTGGACAGCACCGGGGAGCTGTTTTTT.

The J gene is TRBJ2-2, the V gene TRBV2; 8 nucleotides line up with TRBD1. V was pared by 5 bases and J by 3 bases, with 2 bases of the junction left unmatched. CDR3 length equals 14 residues. The germline CDR1 and CDR2 sequences are SNHLY and FYNNEI. The CDR3 reads CASSTGGHTGELFF. CDR3 sequence (DNA): TGTGCCAGCAGTACAGGGGGGCACACCGGGGAGCTGTTTTTT.

This clonotype was seen many times. This rearrangement joins TRBV7-8 to TRBJ2-7; D unresolved. V lost 5 bases, J lost 0 bases, and 8 bases lay in between. This CDR3 has 13 amino acids. Germline CDR1 SGHVS, CDR2 FQNEAQ. The DNA of the CDR3 is TGTGCCAGCAGCGTGTACAACTCCTACGAGCAGTACTTC. It yields the protein CASSVYNSYEQYF.

The chain is built from TRBV2 and TRBJ2-4; 9 bases agree with TRBD1. The CDR3 has 18 amino acids. CDR1 SNHLY and CDR2 FYNNEI come from the germline V gene. V was pared by 4 bases and J by 1 base, with 11 bases of the junction left unmatched. CDR3 DNA: TGTGCCAGCAGTGCTACCGGGACAGGGTATGGGGCCAAAAACATTCAGTACTTC. It translates to CASSATGTGYGAKNIQYF.

J is TRBJ2-1 and V is TRBV5-1; D might be TRBD1 or TRBD2, each matching 7 bases. The CDR3 loop spans 15 amino acids. V dropped 3 bases and J dropped 8 bases, with 18 bases sitting between them. Germline CDR1 and CDR2: SGHRS and YFSETQ. CDR3 loop: CASSSLLSGGDEQFF. The CDR3 DNA sequence: TGCGCCAGCAGCTCTTTACTCTCAGGGGGGGATGAGCAGTTCTTC.

The chain recombines TRBV20-1 with TRBJ2-3, with D unresolved. From germline, CDR1 is DFQATT and CDR2 SNEGSKA (reference sequence). V lost 2 bases and J 0 bases, leaving 9 bases between the germline ends. CDR3 length equals 14 residues. The CDR3 here is CSARRLTSTDTQYF. The CDR3 DNA follows: TGCAGTGCTAGACGGCTAACTAGCACAGATACGCAGTATTTT.

The table lists this clonotype with many counts. This sequence joins TRBV7-3 and TRBJ2-2, with a tentative D call TRBD1 (6 bases). Germline CDR1 SGHTA, CDR2 FQGTGA. The length of the CDR3 is 15 residues. Trimming left V 4 bases short and J 7 bases short, with 16 bases between. The CDR3 here is CASSSPAGVNGELFF. The DNA of the CDR3 is TGTGCCAGCAGCTCCCCGGCAGGGGTGAACGGGGAGCTGTTTTTT.

V usage is TRBV5-1 and J usage is TRBJ1-3, with D possibly TRBD1 on 5 matching bases. The CDR3 covers 16 residues. The V gene's germline CDR1 is SGHRS and CDR2 YFSETQ. Trimming removed 3 bases at V and 4 bases at J, with 17 bases between. CDR3 coding DNA: TGCGCCAGCAGCTCGCTCGGGACCCTGGAAGGAAACACCATATATTTT. Translated, it gives CASSSLGTLEGNTIYF.

The rearrangement joins TRBV7-6 to TRBJ2-5; D uncertain. V was pared by 2 bases and J by 5 bases, with 15 bases between. The CDR3 contains 15 residues. Germline CDR1 is SGHVS and CDR2 is FNYEAQ. CDR3 nucleotides: TGTGCCAGCAGCTTATCCGGCACAGTGCGGGAGACCCAGTACTTC. It specifies CASSLSGTVRETQYF.

This chain's CDR3 is CASSYSKAGNNQPQHF. CDR3 nucleotide sequence: TGTGCCAGCAGTTACTCGAAAGCAGGGAACAATCAGCCCCAGCATTTT. The chain is built from TRBV6-6 and TRBJ1-5, with D maybe TRBD1 (5 bases). CDR1 and CDR2 (germline): MNHNY, SVGAGI (reference sequence). Trimming shortened V by 0 bases and J by 3 bases, and 12 bases separated the two germline ends. This CDR3 contains 16 residues.

V and J are TRBV20-1 and TRBJ2-1; D may be TRBD2 (6 bases). Germline assignment: CDR1 DFQATT and CDR2 SNEGSKA (reference sequence). Trimming left V 6 bases short and J 9 bases short, with 18 bases between. The length of the CDR3 is 13 residues. The CDR3 nucleotides are TGCAGTGCCAACTCCGCGGGAATGGGTGAGCAGTTCTTC. As protein: CSANSAGMGEQFF.

The chain combines TRBV9 with TRBJ2-5, with D possibly matching TRBD1 (5 bases). V was cut by 4 bases and J by 2 bases, with 15 bases left in between. There are 15 residues in the CDR3. Germline assignment: CDR1 SGDLS and CDR2 YYNGEE. The CDR3 nucleotides are TGTGCCAGCAGCCCCAGCCAGGGTACGCAAGAGACCCAGTACTTC. Translating it yields CASSPSQGTQETQYF.

This clonotype has just a few counts. A much larger clone lies one base from this, so it may be a read error. The V gene is TRBV5-1, the J gene TRBJ2-3; D is perhaps TRBD1 (6 bases). The V end lost 3 bases, the J end lost 1 base, and 9 bases lay between the germline ends. The germline gives CDR1 SGHRS, CDR2 YFSETQ. The CDR3 runs to 14 residues. As DNA, the CDR3 is TGCGCCAGCAGCTCTAGACAGGGCACAGATACGCAGTATTTT. It codes for CASSSRQGTDTQYF.

CDR3 sequence: CATSDSRDSTDTQYF. CDR3 sequence (DNA): TGTGCCACCAGTGATTCCAGGGACAGCACAGATACGCAGTATTTT. The chain uses TRBV24-1 and TRBJ2-3; D tentatively reads TRBD1 or TRBD2 (5 bases each). The germline CDR1 and CDR2 sequences are KGHDR and SFDVKD. This CDR3 is 15 amino acids long. Trimming removed 2 bases from V and 0 bases from J, with 8 bases in between.

V and J are TRBV7-2 and TRBJ2-3; D might be TRBD2 (6 bases). V shed 6 bases and J shed 6 bases, with 13 bases lying between them. The CDR3 contains 13 residues. Germline CDR1 reads SGHTA; CDR2 reads FQGNSA. CDR3 coding DNA: TGTGCCAGCAGGCAACGTGGGGGGGATACGCAGTATTTT. Translating gives CASRQRGGDTQYF.

The gene calls are TRBV3-1 and TRBJ2-7; 9 nucleotides agree with TRBD1. V was clipped by 6 bases and J by 2 bases; unmatched bases: 2. The CDR3 totals 13 residues. The germline V gene encodes CDR1 LGHDT and CDR2 YNNKEL (reference sequence). The CDR3 sequence: CASRDRGPYEQYF. CDR3 bases: TGTGCCAGCAGGGACAGGGGCCCCTACGAGCAGTACTTC.